These 29 T cell receptor beta chains were all obtained from the same sample, sequenced in a study of post-analysis software for immune sequencing data. Overall study results and limits: Controls had lower frequencies than patients of about 5 TRBV segments, which included TRBV5-6, TRBV5-1 and TRBV20-1.

Each TCR beta cDNA library carried unique molecular identifiers. TCRdb re-derived calls from the PCR reads in MiXCR, one entry per CDR3 protein. The repertoire consists of about 620,000 distinct CDR3 sequences, with 44% occurring once and the leading ten covering 1.7%. These receptors lack a known antigen. The sequenced material came from blood. These receptor sequences come from a girl aged 5-17 years with multiple sclerosis.

The CDR3 sequence is CASMAAGHGYTF. The CDR3 DNA reads TGTGCCAGCATGGCGGCAGGGCATGGCTACACCTTC. The chain recombines TRBV12-3 or TRBV12-4 with TRBJ1-2, with a tentative D call TRBD1 (5 bases). This CDR3 region has 12 residues. The V end lost 7 bases, the J end lost 6 bases, and 12 bases lay between the germline ends.

This clonotype qualifies as medium-sized. The chain uses TRBV12-3 or TRBV12-4 and TRBJ2-7, with D tentatively TRBD2 (6 bases). The V end lost 6 bases, the J end lost 7 bases, and 22 bases lay between the germline ends. The CDR3 loop spans 15 amino acids. The CDR3 DNA follows: TGTGCCAGCAGGGCCCGATCCGGGACGACTAGGGAGCAGTACTTC. It is translated as CASRARSGTTREQYF.

The chain has TRBV4-1 and TRBJ1-4; possibly TRBD1 for D (6 bases). CDR3 length: 16 residues. From germline, CDR1 is MGHRA and CDR2 YSYEKL. Deletions cut 4 bases from V and 2 bases from J, with 14 bases between. The CDR3 DNA follows: TGCGCCAGCAGCCGAGCCGGGGGGCTGACTAATGAAAAACTGTTTTTT. Protein sequence: CASSRAGGLTNEKLFF.

This clonotype was counted between two and nine times. The rearrangement uses TRBV24-1 and TRBJ2-1; the D is unclear. CDR1 is KGHDR and CDR2 is SFDVKD in the germline V gene. The CDR3 has 11 amino acids. The ends were cut back, 1 base at V and 8 bases at J, with 2 bases in the middle. The CDR3 is CATSDFDEQFF. The CDR3 coding sequence is TGTGCCACCAGTGATTTCGATGAGCAGTTCTTC.

The chain couples TRBV20-1 to TRBJ2-2, with 8 bases identical to TRBD1. V was clipped by 0 bases and J by 10 bases; unmatched bases: 10. The CDR3 runs to 15 residues. In germline, CDR1 is DFQATT, CDR2 SNEGSKA (reference sequence). CDR3 region: CSARDQGTGSVELFF. The DNA for the CDR3 is TGCAGTGCTAGAGATCAGGGGACAGGAAGTGTGGAGCTGTTTTTT.

This chain links TRBV12-3 or TRBV12-4 with TRBJ2-2; 11 bases are a match to TRBD2. Trimming cost V 6 bases and J 6 bases; bases outside gene matches: 9. The CDR3 spans 16 residues. CDR3 nucleotides: TGTGCCAGCAGCCCTCTTAGCGGGAGGGCCCCCGGGGAGCTGTTTTTT. Encoded protein: CASSPLSGRAPGELFF.

The V and J genes are TRBV6-5 and TRBJ2-5; D perhaps matches TRBD1 (5 bases). TRBJ2-7 explains the end of the DNA better; the J call may be wrong. The germline V gene has CDR1 MNHEY and CDR2 SVGAGI. The CDR3 totals 11 residues. The CDR3 sequence: CASSYDSEQYF. The CDR3 DNA is TGTGCCAGCAGTTACGACAGCGAGCAGTACTTC.

Comment on this clonotype: One end of the junction does not line up with germline, which may come from a read error. The rearrangement uses TRBV9 and TRBJ2-7; maybe TRBD2 (6 bases). CDR3 length: 15 amino acids. Per the germline V gene, CDR1 is SGDLS and CDR2 is YYNGEE. The CDR3 reads CASSVGVAASCEQYF. The CDR3 nucleotides are TGTGCCAGCAGCGTGGGGGTAGCGGCCTCCTGCGAGCAGTACTTC.

This clonotype was seen only a few times. The rearrangement uses TRBV20-1 and TRBJ1-5; no definite D call. Germline CDR1 reads DFQATT; CDR2 reads SNEGSKA (reference sequence). The CDR3 covers 13 residues. Trimming removed 2 bases at V and 9 bases at J, with 14 bases between. CDR3 amino acids: CSARFKGSRPQHF. As DNA, the CDR3 is TGCAGTGCTAGATTTAAGGGATCGCGGCCCCAGCATTTT.

The chain joins TRBV5-6 to TRBJ1-2; D might be TRBD1 (6 bases). The CDR3 sequence is 15 residues long. Trimming shortened V by 5 bases and J by 7 bases, and 21 bases separated the two germline ends. In germline, CDR1 is SGHDT, CDR2 YYEEEE. The CDR3 region is CASRPSRGIQGGYTF. The CDR3 region has the DNA TGTGCCAGCAGACCCTCCAGGGGAATCCAGGGTGGCTACACCTTC.

The chain joins TRBV5-1 to TRBJ2-5; either TRBD1 or TRBD2 may supply D (6 bases each). The CDR3 loop spans 16 amino acids. V lost 1 base and J 11 bases, leaving 24 bases between the germline ends. CDR1 and CDR2 from the germline V gene are SGHRS and YFSETQ. This CDR3 reads CASSLPTGTGGGEQYF. The DNA for the CDR3 is TGCGCCAGCAGCTTGCCGACCGGGACCGGGGGCGGGGAGCAGTACTTC.

The chain carries TRBV6-6 and TRBJ2-7; D remains ambiguous. Per germline, CDR1 MNHNY and CDR2 SVGAGI (reference sequence). V lost 0 bases and J lost 0, with 12 bases in between. This CDR3 comprises 16 residues. The CDR3 reads CASSYSKSISSYEQYF. The CDR3 DNA reads TGTGCCAGCAGTTACTCGAAGTCCATTTCCTCCTACGAGCAGTACTTC.

The chain is built from TRBV11-2 and TRBJ1-1; D is uncertain. This CDR3 has 12 amino acids. The V end was cut by 7 bases, the J end by 7 bases, with 13 bases between. CDR1 and CDR2 (germline): SGHAT, FQNNGV. CDR3 sequence: CASTPRGGEAFF. The CDR3 bases are TGTGCCAGCACCCCGCGGGGAGGTGAAGCTTTCTTT.

This clonotype appeared a few times. This chain uses TRBV5-1 with TRBJ2-1, with 8 bases that match TRBD2. CDR1 SGHRS and CDR2 YFSETQ come from the germline V gene. After removal of 4 bases from V and 2 bases from J, the junction contained 8 bases not matched to a gene. The CDR3 loop spans 16 amino acids. Written as DNA, the CDR3 is TGCGCCAGCAGCCCCGGGGGGGGTGAAACCTACAATGAGCAGTTCTTC. This sequence encodes CASSPGGGETYNEQFF.

This chain links TRBV6-5 with TRBJ1-2; D gene uncertain. Per the germline V gene, CDR1 is MNHEY and CDR2 is SVGAGI. V gave up 5 bases and J gave up 1 base, with 17 bases separating them. The CDR3 is 16 residues long. The chain's CDR3 is CASSLNTEGYNYGYTF. CDR3 DNA sequence: TGTGCCAGCAGTCTTAATACGGAAGGCTATAACTATGGCTACACCTTC.

The rearrangement joins TRBV3-1 to TRBJ1-1; weak D call: TRBD1 (5 bases). The V and J ends lost 5 bases and 0 bases respectively, with 10 bases between them. The germline V gene has CDR1 LGHDT and CDR2 YNNKEL (reference sequence). The CDR3 is 14 residues long. CDR3 residues: CASSYRGVNTEAFF. The CDR3 nucleotides are TGTGCCAGCAGCTACCGAGGGGTGAACACTGAAGCTTTCTTT.

This clonotype was counted only a few times. The chain combines TRBV12-3 or TRBV12-4 with TRBJ1-5; TRBD1 matches at 9 bases. The CDR3 runs to 16 residues. After removal of 6 bases from V and 5 bases from J, the junction contained 11 bases not matched to a gene. Written as DNA, the CDR3 is TGTGCCAGCAGCCAGGCGGGACAGGGAGGTCATCAGCCCCAGCATTTT. Its protein product is CASSQAGQGGHQPQHF.

This clonotype has a single count. This CDR3 is CSARWDFNYEQYF. CDR3 DNA sequence: TGCAGTGCTAGATGGGACTTTAACTACGAGCAGTACTTC. This rearrangement joins TRBV20-1 to TRBJ2-7, with D possibly matching TRBD2 (6 bases). CDR3 length equals 13 residues. V was trimmed by 2 bases and J by 3 bases, leaving 11 bases between them. CDR1 and CDR2 (germline): DFQATT, SNEGSKA (reference sequence).

The CDR3 nucleotides read TGTGCCAGCAGTGATCCGGGGACCTTCACCTCTGGGGCCAACGTCCTGACTTTC. Protein product: CASSDPGTFTSGANVLTF. The J gene is TRBJ2-6, the V gene TRBV12-3 or TRBV12-4, with D perhaps given as TRBD1 or TRBD2 (5 bases each). This CDR3 has 18 residues. V dropped 5 bases and J dropped 0 bases, with 17 bases sitting between them.

The V and J genes are TRBV21-1 and TRBJ1-2; TRBD1, as called in the table, went unchecked against the DNA. TRBV21-1 is a documented pseudogene. CDR3 length equals 12 residues. The CDR3 coding sequence is TGTGCCAGGAGGTGGGGGTTAAGAGGCTACACCTTC. It codes for CARRWGLRGYTF.

The genes are TRBV10-3 and TRBJ2-5, with D maybe TRBD2 (6 bases). The DNA end favors TRBJ2-7, so the J call may be wrong. This CDR3 is built from 16 residues. CDR1 and CDR2 from the germline V gene are ENHRY and SYGVKD. CDR3 residues: CAISEASGLGSAEQYF. CDR3 DNA sequence: TGTGCCATCAGTGAGGCGTCGGGACTGGGAAGTGCCGAGCAGTACTTC.

This chain uses TRBV20-1 with TRBJ2-7; D might be TRBD2 (7 bases). Trimming pared 0 bases from V and 6 bases from J, leaving 24 bases between. CDR1 and CDR2 from the germline V gene are DFQATT and SNEGSKA (reference sequence). The CDR3 extends over 17 amino acids. DNA of the CDR3: TGCAGTGCTAGAGATTCAGGCGGGGGCCTCCCTTGGGGCGAGCAGTACTTC. Protein product: CSARDSGGGLPWGEQYF.

This clonotype was found a few times. The chain links TRBV5-1 to TRBJ2-7; D is perhaps TRBD2 (6 bases). Deletions cut 2 bases from V and 0 bases from J, with 9 bases between. Germline CDR1 and CDR2: SGHRS and YFSETQ. The CDR3 runs 14 residues. CDR3 protein: CASSFAGSSYEQYF. For the CDR3, the DNA is TGCGCCAGCAGCTTTGCGGGAAGCTCCTACGAGCAGTACTTC.

The rearrangement joins TRBV7-2 to TRBJ1-1; no clear D. The CDR3 runs to 14 residues. Deletions cut 5 bases from V and 0 bases from J, with 10 bases between. Germline CDR1 reads SGHTA; CDR2 reads FQGNSA. The CDR3 region has the DNA TGTGCCAGCAGCCCCCTCAAAATGAACACTGAAGCTTTCTTT. Residues: CASSPLKMNTEAFF.

V gene TRBV5-1 combines with J gene TRBJ2-3, with TRBD2 as a possible D gene (6 bases). CDR1 and CDR2 from the germline V gene are SGHRS and YFSETQ. The length of the CDR3 is 15 residues. Trimming removed 6 bases at V and 2 bases at J, with 16 bases between. CDR3 amino acids: CASNPARGTTDTQYF. The CDR3 DNA reads as TGCGCCAGCAATCCCGCTCGGGGGACCACAGATACGCAGTATTTT.

The V and J genes are TRBV5-1 and TRBJ2-2; D is ambiguous. The length of the CDR3 is 13 residues. V lost 2 bases to trimming and J lost 1 base, with 3 bases between them. The V gene's germline CDR1 is SGHRS and CDR2 YFSETQ. The CDR3 DNA reads as TGCGCCAGCAGCTTCAAGAACACCGGGGAGCTGTTTTTT. This sequence encodes CASSFKNTGELFF.

The rearrangement joins TRBV10-3 to TRBJ2-3; TRBD2 aligns across 11 bases. CDR3 length equals 17 residues. Germline V CDR1 and CDR2: ENHRY, SYGVKD. The junction had 5 bases not matched to a gene; V was cut back by 2 bases and J by 1 base. CDR3 nucleotides: TGTGCCATCAGTGAGCCACTAGCGGGGGCCCGCACAGATACGCAGTATTTT. Translation gives CAISEPLAGARTDTQYF.

This clonotype showed up just a few times. The chain employs TRBV10-3 and TRBJ2-5; D gene unclear. Trimming took off 4 bases at V and 0 bases at J, with 3 bases between the two ends. The CDR3 extends over 12 amino acids. Germline V gene lookup returns CDR1 ENHRY and CDR2 SYGVKD. The CDR3 spells CAISVDQETQYF. In nucleotides, the CDR3 is TGTGCCATCAGTGTCGACCAAGAGACCCAGTACTTC.

This chain links TRBV29-1 with TRBJ2-7, with 7 positions matching TRBD1. Per germline, CDR1 SQVTM and CDR2 ANQGSEA. The CDR3 is 10 residues long. The junction had 0 bases not matched to a gene; V was cut back by 5 bases and J by 5 bases. In DNA form, the CDR3 reads TGCAGCGTTACAGGGGACGAGCAGTACTTC. Protein: CSVTGDEQYF.